The rows below give T cell receptor beta chains drawn from one sample of a study of T cell responses to AZD1222 COVID-19 vaccine. Sequenced by immunoSEQ multiplex PCR; TCRdb stores in-frame clones only, minus some. The sample includes 150,000 to 200,000 clones, about nine tenths seen only once; the top ten take 1% to 1.5%. Sequencing was performed on peripheral blood, taken 28 days after the second AZD1222 dose. The receptors come from an adult who received the AZD1222 COVID-19 vaccine. The CDR3 runs from the conserved cysteine through the conserved F or W. Not all rows give a size; the values are once, few, many and, for expanded clones, a class.

v_call: TRBV27
clone_size: -
cdr3_aa: CASSLDRVGDNEQFF

v_call: TRBV2
clone_size: -
cdr3_aa: CASSPGRRENSPLHF

v_call: TRBV5-1
clone_size: few
cdr3_aa: CASSLGAGLGETQYF

v_call: TRBV6-2/TRBV6-3
clone_size: -
cdr3_aa: CASSYSYYGYTF

v_call: TRBV6-5
clone_size: once
cdr3_aa: CASRKTGTPGYTF

v_call: TRBV6-1
clone_size: -
cdr3_aa: CASSEGWGGYTF

v_call: TRBV7-9
clone_size: -
cdr3_aa: CASSPRAGIYEQYF

v_call: TRBV3-1/TRBV3-2
clone_size: -
cdr3_aa: CASSQDERSGSYEQYF

v_call: TRBV19
clone_size: -
cdr3_aa: CASSILGNEKLFF

v_call: TRBV15
clone_size: -
cdr3_aa: CATSAGHSGELFF

v_call: TRBV10-3
clone_size: -
cdr3_aa: CAISETWTGGASGDGTDTQYF

v_call: TRBV18
clone_size: -
cdr3_aa: CASSPLSVLDEQFF

v_call: TRBV6-2/TRBV6-3
clone_size: -
cdr3_aa: CASSYPPRGGAFEQYF

v_call: TRBV4-1
clone_size: -
cdr3_aa: CASSQDLDSHSGNTIYF

v_call: TRBV7-3
clone_size: once
cdr3_aa: CASSLRLAGAVGELFF

v_call: TRBV2
clone_size: -
cdr3_aa: CASSEFSGSSDTQYF

v_call: TRBV10-1
clone_size: -
cdr3_aa: CASSDPESSGEQYF

v_call: TRBV28
clone_size: -
cdr3_aa: CASSLQRNTEAFF

v_call: TRBV5-4
clone_size: -
cdr3_aa: CASSLGAGLYEQYF

v_call: TRBV2
clone_size: -
cdr3_aa: CASTQQGYEQYF

v_call: TRBV19
clone_size: -
cdr3_aa: CASSIDVWQGVLYF

v_call: TRBV6-1
clone_size: -
cdr3_aa: CASSERVHEQYF

v_call: TRBV4-2
clone_size: once
cdr3_aa: CASSQGDQPQHF

v_call: TRBV27
clone_size: -
cdr3_aa: CASSLSRQGKETQYF

v_call: TRBV6-4
clone_size: -
cdr3_aa: CASSPRRETGELFF

v_call: TRBV11-3
clone_size: -
cdr3_aa: CASSLNLAGGPNVGGDEQFF

v_call: TRBV6-5
clone_size: once
cdr3_aa: CAVGDDGYTF

v_call: TRBV28
clone_size: -
cdr3_aa: CASSPPPYTEAFF

v_call: TRBV27
clone_size: -
cdr3_aa: CASSLYFGETNLQETQYF

v_call: TRBV28
clone_size: -
cdr3_aa: CASRREGGGNQPQHF

v_call: TRBV7-3
clone_size: -
cdr3_aa: CASSLLGLGEQYF

v_call: TRBV24-1
clone_size: -
cdr3_aa: CATSDSRDREGEAFF

v_call: TRBV19
clone_size: -
cdr3_aa: CASSIGNRMNTEAFF

v_call: TRBV6-5
clone_size: -
cdr3_aa: CASSYFQGAGSPLHF

v_call: TRBV28
clone_size: -
cdr3_aa: CASTSGTGNEKLFF

v_call: TRBV5-6
clone_size: -
cdr3_aa: CASSLGPSSNQPQHF

v_call: TRBV3-1/TRBV3-2
clone_size: -
cdr3_aa: CASSQDLGRAKNIQYF

v_call: TRBV11-2
clone_size: -
cdr3_aa: CASSPDVPLAAGELFF

v_call: TRBV9
clone_size: -
cdr3_aa: CASSVAGAGDLNTGELFF

v_call: TRBV28
clone_size: -
cdr3_aa: CATSTGELFF

v_call: TRBV27
clone_size: -
cdr3_aa: CASSRTSGRGIAKNIQYF

v_call: TRBV6-5
clone_size: -
cdr3_aa: CASSYRGQGEAFF